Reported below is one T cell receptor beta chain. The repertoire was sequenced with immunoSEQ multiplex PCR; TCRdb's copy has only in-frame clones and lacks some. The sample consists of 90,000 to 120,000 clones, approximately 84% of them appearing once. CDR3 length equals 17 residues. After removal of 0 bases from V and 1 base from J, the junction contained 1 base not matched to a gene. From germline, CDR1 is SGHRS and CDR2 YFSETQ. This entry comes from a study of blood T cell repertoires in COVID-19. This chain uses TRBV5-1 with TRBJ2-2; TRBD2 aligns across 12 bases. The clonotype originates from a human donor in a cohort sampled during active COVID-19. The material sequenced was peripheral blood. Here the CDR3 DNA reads TGCGCCAGCAGCTTGGTACTAGCGGGAGGGAACACCGGGGAGCTGTTTTTT. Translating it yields CASSLVLAGGNTGELFF.